Below, 22 T cell receptor beta chains from the same sample are listed, as sequenced in a study of human T cells and chemical hapten exposure. The library attached unique molecular identifiers to individual cDNA molecules. In TCRdb, the reads were re-called with MiXCR into one record per CDR3 protein. The sample has 95,000 to 150,000 distinct CDR3 sequences; 6.5% to 10% are singletons. Whole blood, unfractionated, served as the material for total RNA extraction. The sample comprised whole blood. These receptors were obtained from a human donor in good health. Some clones in this sample may be carry-over from other donors' samples.

This clonotype occurred a few times. This rearrangement joins TRBV20-1 to TRBJ2-1, with 10 bases matching TRBD2. V lost 3 bases and J lost 1; bases outside the gene matches: 3. This CDR3 is built from 15 residues. Germline assignment: CDR1 DFQATT and CDR2 SNEGSKA (reference sequence). The CDR3 sequence is CSASPSGGSYNEQFF. The CDR3 bases are TGCAGTGCTAGCCCTAGCGGGGGTTCCTACAATGAGCAGTTCTTC.

This clonotype was found many times. V gene TRBV6-6 combines with J gene TRBJ2-3, with 8 positions matching TRBD2. The CDR3 sequence is 15 residues long. The J segment lost 2 bases and the V segment lost 5 bases, leaving 6 bases of the junction unmatched. The germline CDR1 and CDR2 sequences are MNHNY and SVGAGI (reference sequence). DNA for the CDR3: TGTGCCAGCAGTGACGCGGGGGGCAACACAGATACGCAGTATTTT. Its protein product is CASSDAGGNTDTQYF.

This clonotype was observed at least ten times. The V gene is TRBV28, the J gene TRBJ1-2; tentative D call: TRBD1 (6 bases). Germline CDR1 MDHEN, CDR2 SYDVKM. This CDR3 has 13 amino acids. V was shortened by 6 bases and J by 2 bases, with 10 bases between the two germline ends. The CDR3 loop is CASSPGTNYGYTF. DNA of the CDR3: TGTGCCAGCAGCCCTGGGACAAACTATGGCTACACCTTC.

The chain is built from TRBV4-2 and TRBJ2-7, with TRBD1 matching over 8 bases. CDR1 and CDR2 (germline): LGHNA, YNFKEQ. This CDR3 is built from 16 residues. V shed 4 bases and J 1 base; nucleotides not matched to a gene: 9. CDR3 protein: CASSPGQARPSYEQYF. The CDR3 DNA reads as TGTGCCAGCAGCCCGGGACAGGCGAGACCTTCCTACGAGCAGTACTTC.

The V call is TRBV7-2, the J call TRBJ2-3, with D perhaps TRBD2 (5 bases). Trimming cost V 0 bases and J 8 bases, with 18 bases left between them. Germline loops: CDR1 SGHTA, CDR2 FQGNSA. The CDR3 covers 16 residues. CDR3 DNA sequence: TGTGCCAGCAGCTTAGCGACAAACAATCCCGGGGTTACGCAGTATTTT. Amino acids: CASSLATNNPGVTQYF.

This clonotype was observed at least ten times. This chain connects TRBV10-3 to TRBJ1-5, with D possibly matching TRBD1 (5 bases). Per the germline V gene, CDR1 is ENHRY and CDR2 is SYGVKD. CDR3 length equals 13 residues. Deletions cut 3 bases from V and 7 bases from J, with 10 bases between. For the CDR3, the DNA is TGTGCCATCAGTGACAGGGCTGCGCAGCCCCAGCATTTT. Its protein product is CAISDRAAQPQHF.

This clonotype has ten or more counts. This chain uses TRBV4-3 with TRBJ1-4; 8 bases map to TRBD1. Germline CDR1 and CDR2: LGHNA and YSLEER. The CDR3 sequence is 14 residues long. With V trimmed by 0 bases and J by 11 bases, 5 bases remained unmatched. CDR3 loop: CASSQDRGQRKLFF. DNA of the CDR3: TGCGCCAGCAGCCAAGACAGGGGGCAACGGAAACTGTTTTTT.

The genes are TRBV27 and TRBJ2-7, with 7 bases lining up with TRBD2. J was trimmed by 5 bases and V by 8 bases; bases with no gene match: 15. Germline V CDR1 and CDR2: MNHEY, SMNVEV (reference sequence). This CDR3 is built from 15 residues. The CDR3 sequence is CASGTLAGVLHEQYF. CDR3 DNA sequence: TGTGCCAGCGGCACCCTCGCGGGAGTGTTACACGAGCAGTACTTC.

This clonotype was seen only a few times. V usage is TRBV29-1 and J usage is TRBJ2-2, with D possibly being TRBD2 (5 bases). Trimming shortened V by 4 bases and J by 3 bases, and 6 bases separated the two germline ends. The CDR3 is made up of 12 amino acids. Germline CDR1 is SQVTM and CDR2 is ANQGSEA. CDR3 amino acids: CSVAGYTGELFF. The CDR3 bases are TGCAGCGTTGCGGGGTACACCGGGGAGCTGTTTTTT.

The sample holds a few counts of this clonotype. CDR3 bases: TGCAGTGCTTCCGACAGTAACTATGGCTACACCTTC. This gives the protein CSASDSNYGYTF. The rearrangement uses TRBV20-1 and TRBJ1-2; TRBD1 might be the D (5 bases). The CDR3 length is 12 residues. V dropped 5 bases and J dropped 1 base, with 8 bases sitting between them. The germline V gene has CDR1 DFQATT and CDR2 SNEGSKA (reference sequence).

There are many counts of this clonotype. The CDR3 DNA is TGTGCCAGTAGTATTTTCGGCGGGACCATGAACACTGAAGCTTTCTTT. Residues: CASSIFGGTMNTEAFF. V usage is TRBV19 and J usage is TRBJ1-1, with D possibly TRBD1 on 5 matching bases. Trimming shortened V by 3 bases and J by 0 bases, and 14 bases separated the two germline ends. This CDR3 contains 16 residues. CDR1 LNHDA and CDR2 SQIVND come from the germline V gene (reference sequence).

This clonotype was picked up one time. The chain uses TRBV20-1 and TRBJ2-3; 10 bases agree with TRBD2. Losses at the gene ends were 0 bases for V and 2 bases for J; bases not matched to a gene: 11. The germline V gene encodes CDR1 DFQATT and CDR2 SNEGSKA (reference sequence). The CDR3 is made up of 18 amino acids. In DNA, the CDR3 is TGCAGTGCTAGAGATATCCTAGCGGGGGCCATTAACACAGATACGCAGTATTTT. It is translated as CSARDILAGAINTDTQYF.

This clonotype occurred many times. The chain has TRBV20-1 and TRBJ2-1, with 8 bases identical to TRBD2. The CDR3 length is 15 residues. The germline V gene has CDR1 DFQATT and CDR2 SNEGSKA (reference sequence). J was trimmed by 4 bases and V by 5 bases; bases with no gene match: 10. The CDR3 protein is CSASLPLAGYNEQFF. Here the CDR3 DNA reads TGCAGTGCTTCCCTTCCTCTAGCGGGTTACAATGAGCAGTTCTTC.

This clonotype was observed a handful of times. J is TRBJ2-2 and V is TRBV18; 7 bases fit TRBD1. J was trimmed by 6 bases and V by 1 base; bases with no gene match: 5. The CDR3 runs to 15 residues. Germline V CDR1 and CDR2: KGHSH, LQKENI. The CDR3 DNA reads as TGTGCCAGCTCACCACAGACAGGGTCAGCCGGGGAGCTGTTTTTT. This translates into CASSPQTGSAGELFF. The variable domain in full, completed from reference TRBV18 and TRBJ2-2, reads NAGVMQNPRHLVRRRGQEARLRCSPMKGHSHVYWYRQLPEEGLKFMVYLQKENIIDESGMPKERFSAEFPKEGPSILRIQQVVRGDSAAYFCASSPQTGSAGELFFGEGSRLTVL.

The sample holds many counts of this clonotype. This chain uses TRBV19 with TRBJ1-5; 8 bases agree with TRBD1. Per germline, CDR1 LNHDA and CDR2 SQIVND (reference sequence). The J segment lost 9 bases and the V segment lost 8 bases, leaving 15 bases of the junction unmatched. This CDR3 region has 15 residues. The CDR3 protein is CASRPDRAPQGPQHF. The CDR3 DNA reads as TGTGCCAGTCGCCCGGACAGGGCCCCCCAGGGGCCCCAGCATTTT.

The J gene is TRBJ2-5, the V gene TRBV20-1, with 8 bases matching TRBD2. Germline V CDR1 and CDR2: DFQATT, SNEGSKA (reference sequence). The V and J ends lost 1 base and 4 bases, in that order; junction bases with no gene match: 8. This CDR3 is 15 amino acids long. The CDR3 bases are TGCAGTGCTAGAGCAGCGAGACTAGCGACAGAGACCCAGTACTTC. Its protein is CSARAARLATETQYF.

The table lists this clonotype with many counts. The chain uses TRBV7-9 and TRBJ1-2; no clear D. V shed 2 bases and J shed 5 bases, with 21 bases lying between them. The CDR3 loop spans 17 amino acids. Germline V lookup: CDR1 SEHNR, CDR2 FQNEAQ (reference sequence). CDR3: CASSLFSPRVQTYGYTF. Written as DNA, the CDR3 is TGTGCCAGCAGCTTATTCTCCCCCCGGGTACAGACGTATGGCTACACCTTC.

This clonotype has at least ten counts. The CDR3 coding sequence is TGCGCCAGCAGCACGAACACTGAAGCTTTCTTT. Encoded protein: CASSTNTEAFF. The V call is TRBV5-1, the J call TRBJ1-1; D is undetermined. From germline, CDR1 is SGHRS and CDR2 YFSETQ. V gave up 4 bases and J gave up 1 base, with 2 bases separating them. CDR3 length: 11 amino acids.

This chain uses TRBV20-1 with TRBJ2-3; 8 bases are shared with TRBD2. Germline CDR1 and CDR2: DFQATT and SNEGSKA (reference sequence). V gave up 6 bases and J gave up 3 bases; unmatched junction bases: 8. This CDR3 spans 14 amino acids. CDR3 nucleotides: TGCAGTGCACCTCTAGCGGGCGTTACAGATACGCAGTATTTT. Amino acid sequence: CSAPLAGVTDTQYF.

The gene calls are TRBV6-4 and TRBJ2-1; D remains ambiguous. This CDR3 region has 13 residues. Germline CDR1 MRHNA, CDR2 SNTAGT. V was pared by 3 bases and J by 10 bases, with 13 bases between. CDR3 coding DNA: TGTGCCAGCAGTGATTCGGAGCTTGGGGAGCAGTTCTTC. Translation gives CASSDSELGEQFF.

This clonotype was seen a single time. A much larger clone lies a single base off, so this may be a read error. V gene TRBV7-9 combines with J gene TRBJ1-2; TRBD1 agrees at 7 bases. The trim removed 3 bases at V and 6 bases at J, leaving 10 bases unmatched. This CDR3 contains 15 residues. Germline V gene lookup returns CDR1 SEHNR and CDR2 FQNEAQ (reference sequence). CDR3 nucleotide sequence: TGTGCCAGCAGCTTCGGGACAGAGGGCGCGAATGGCTACACCTTC. Residues: CASSFGTEGANGYTF.

The rearrangement uses TRBV20-1 and TRBJ1-1; TRBD1 is a possible D gene (5 bases). The CDR3 contains 13 residues. Germline V gene data show CDR1 as DFQATT and CDR2 as SNEGSKA (reference sequence). V was trimmed by 1 base and J by 6 bases, leaving 12 bases between them. In DNA, the CDR3 is TGCAGTGCTAGAGGGGCAGGGATTGCTGAAGCTTTCTTT. Translating it yields CSARGAGIAEAFF.